The 2 T cell receptor beta chains in this list originate from one sample, sequenced in a study of CD8 T cells in ankylosing spondylitis. General study findings and limits: Typical of ankylosing spondylitis blood, it appeared, was a TCR beta motif of 7 or 8 highly homologous variants.

TCRdb itself ran the 5' RACE reads through MiXCR, one entry per CDR3 protein. The data show about 440,000 distinct CDR3 sequences, under 20% seen once. These receptors are not linked to any known antigen. The sequencing sample was made of blood, either unsorted or a sorted T cell fraction (not recorded which). The receptors originated from a male donor with ankylosing spondylitis.

This clonotype was observed a few times. The J gene is TRBJ1-3, the V gene TRBV20-1, with 8 bases lining up with TRBD1. There are 14 residues in the CDR3. Per germline, CDR1 DFQATT and CDR2 SNEGSKA (reference sequence). V gave up 6 bases and J gave up 4 bases; unmatched junction bases: 8. CDR3 amino acids: CSASTGGSGNTIYF. The CDR3 DNA is TGCAGTGCGTCTACAGGGGGATCCGGAAACACCATATATTTT.

The chain joins TRBV2 to TRBJ2-7, with no clear D. Trimming pared 0 bases from V and 2 bases from J, leaving 11 bases between. The CDR3 consists of 15 residues. In germline, CDR1 is SNHLY, CDR2 FYNNEI. The CDR3, as DNA: TGTGCCAGCAGTGAAGCGCCAGTTTTGCCCTACGAGCAGTACTTC. This sequence encodes CASSEAPVLPYEQYF.